This TCR beta chain was sequenced for a study of OX40 agonist ivuxolimab in advanced cancers. In the study overall: Partial responses were achieved by three patients, one with hepatocellular carcinoma and two with cutaneous melanoma. Study-wide points: Both blood CD4+ and CD8+ T cells showed clonal growth by week 6 at 0.1 to 3.0 mg/kg. Low clonal expansion, among the lowest seen, marked partial responders at 0.1-3.0 mg/kg.

CDR1 SGHRS and CDR2 YFSETQ come from the germline V gene. The CDR3 has 15 amino acids. V dropped 2 bases and J dropped 0 bases, with 11 bases sitting between them. Patients were ineligible given autoimmune disease history or systemic immunosuppression. Assay: immunoSEQ multiplex PCR; the TCRdb copy retains only in-frame clones and omits some. The table lists some 71,000 clones, 75% to 90% of them singletons. A word on this clone: The target antigen is unknown. The same CDR3 can be traced to other DNA sequences in this sample.

This clonotype was sampled from an adult with an advanced solid tumor such as melanoma, head and neck, liver or kidney cancer. The V call is TRBV5-1, the J call TRBJ1-2, with unresolved D. The sequences come from CD4+ or CD8+ T cells sorted from blood, collected in a trial of the OX40 agonist ivuxolimab. The CDR3 bases are TGCGCCAGCAGCTTAGGCGATCGCACTAACTATGGCTACACCTTC. This sequence encodes CASSLGDRTNYGYTF.